Sequencing of this T cell receptor (beta chain) was carried out in a study of cytomegalovirus exposure and HLA in healthy donors. PCR involved 60 Vbeta and 13 Jbeta primers. The method was immunoSEQ multiplex PCR; TCRdb's version includes in-frame clones alone and lacks a portion of them. The sample has around 53,000 clones, nearly 85% seen once. This CDR3 spans 14 amino acids. The germline V gene has CDR1 MNHEY and CDR2 SMNVEV (reference sequence). V shed 4 bases, J shed 4 bases, and the junction held 4 bases outside the gene matches. The chain uses TRBV27 and TRBJ2-1, with TRBD1 matching over 7 bases. Sequencing was done on a sample of PBMCs. This receptor was identified in a man aged 25 to 45 in good health and CMV-seronegative. The CDR3 DNA follows: TGTGCCAGCAGTTCCCGGACAGGATACAATGAGCAGTTCTTC. It is translated as CASSSRTGYNEQFF.